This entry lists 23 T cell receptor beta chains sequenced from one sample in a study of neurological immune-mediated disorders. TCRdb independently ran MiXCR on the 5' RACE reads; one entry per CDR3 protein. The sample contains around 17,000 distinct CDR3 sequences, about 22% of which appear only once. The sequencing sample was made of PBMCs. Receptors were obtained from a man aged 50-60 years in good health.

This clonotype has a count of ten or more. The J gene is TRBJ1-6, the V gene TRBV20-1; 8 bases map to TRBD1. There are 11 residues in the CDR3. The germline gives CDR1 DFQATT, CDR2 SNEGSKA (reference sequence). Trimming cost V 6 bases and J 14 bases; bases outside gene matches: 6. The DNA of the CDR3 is TGCAGTGCGGGCAGGGGGCAGGCCCTCCACTTT. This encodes CSAGRGQALHF.

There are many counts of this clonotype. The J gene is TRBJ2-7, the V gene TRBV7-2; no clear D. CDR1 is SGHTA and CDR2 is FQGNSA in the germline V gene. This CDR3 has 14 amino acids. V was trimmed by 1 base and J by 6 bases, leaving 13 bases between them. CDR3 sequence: CASSLERPPLEQYF. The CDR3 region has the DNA TGTGCCAGCAGCTTAGAGCGCCCCCCACTCGAGCAGTACTTC.

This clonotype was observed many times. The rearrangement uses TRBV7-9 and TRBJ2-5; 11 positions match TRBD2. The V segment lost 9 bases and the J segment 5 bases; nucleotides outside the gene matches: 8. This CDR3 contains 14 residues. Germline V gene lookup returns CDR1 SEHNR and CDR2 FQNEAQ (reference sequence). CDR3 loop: CASTLAGGSETQYF. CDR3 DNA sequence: TGTGCCAGTACCTTAGCGGGAGGGTCCGAGACCCAGTACTTC.

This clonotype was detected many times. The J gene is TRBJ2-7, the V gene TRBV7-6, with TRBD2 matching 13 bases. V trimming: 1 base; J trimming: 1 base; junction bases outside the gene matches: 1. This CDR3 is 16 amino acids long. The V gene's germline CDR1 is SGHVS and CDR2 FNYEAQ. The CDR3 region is CASSLGLAGGSYEQYF. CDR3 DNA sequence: TGTGCCAGCAGCTTAGGACTAGCGGGAGGTTCCTACGAGCAGTACTTC.

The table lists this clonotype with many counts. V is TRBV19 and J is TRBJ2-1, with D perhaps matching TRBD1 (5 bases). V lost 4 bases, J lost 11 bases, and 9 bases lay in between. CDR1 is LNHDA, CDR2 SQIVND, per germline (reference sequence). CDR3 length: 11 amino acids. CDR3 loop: CASSTRQKQFF. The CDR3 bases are TGTGCCAGTAGTACTAGACAGAAGCAGTTCTTC.

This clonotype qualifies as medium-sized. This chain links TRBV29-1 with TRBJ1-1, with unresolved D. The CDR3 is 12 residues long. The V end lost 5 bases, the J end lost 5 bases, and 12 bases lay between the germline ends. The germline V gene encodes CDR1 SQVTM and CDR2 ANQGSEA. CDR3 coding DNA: TGCAGCGTTAAGTCACCGGGGACTGAAGCTTTCTTT. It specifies CSVKSPGTEAFF.

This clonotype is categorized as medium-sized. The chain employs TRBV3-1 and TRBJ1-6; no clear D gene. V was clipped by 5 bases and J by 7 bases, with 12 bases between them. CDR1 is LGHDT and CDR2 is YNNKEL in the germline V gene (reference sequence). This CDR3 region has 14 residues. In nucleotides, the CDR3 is TGTGCCAGCAGCTCACAAGGGTCCAATTCACCCCTCCACTTT. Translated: CASSSQGSNSPLHF.

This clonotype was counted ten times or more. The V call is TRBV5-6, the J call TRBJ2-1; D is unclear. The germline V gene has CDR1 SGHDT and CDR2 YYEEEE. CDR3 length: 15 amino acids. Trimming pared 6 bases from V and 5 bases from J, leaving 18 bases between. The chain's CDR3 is CASTFPWPNNNEQFF. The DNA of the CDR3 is TGTGCCAGCACCTTTCCTTGGCCCAACAACAATGAGCAGTTCTTC.

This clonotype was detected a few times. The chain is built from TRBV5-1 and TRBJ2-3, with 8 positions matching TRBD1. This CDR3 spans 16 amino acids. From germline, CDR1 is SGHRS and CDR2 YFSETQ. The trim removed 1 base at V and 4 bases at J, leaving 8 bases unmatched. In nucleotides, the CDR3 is TGCGCCAGCAGCTTGACAGGGGGTGGAACCCCAGATACGCAGTATTTT. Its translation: CASSLTGGGTPDTQYF.

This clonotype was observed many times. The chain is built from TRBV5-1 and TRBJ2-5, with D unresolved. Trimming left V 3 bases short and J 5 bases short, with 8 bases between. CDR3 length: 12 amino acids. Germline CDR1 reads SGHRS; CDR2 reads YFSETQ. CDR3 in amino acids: CASSWTEETQYF. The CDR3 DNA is TGCGCCAGCAGCTGGACGGAGGAGACCCAGTACTTC.

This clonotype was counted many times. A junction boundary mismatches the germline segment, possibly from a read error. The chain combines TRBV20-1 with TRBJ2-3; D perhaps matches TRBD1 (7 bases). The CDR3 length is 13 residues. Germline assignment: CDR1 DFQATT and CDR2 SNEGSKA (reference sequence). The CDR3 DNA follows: TGCAGTGCTAGAGATCGGGGGACAGCTACGCAGTATTTT. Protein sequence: CSARDRGTATQYF.

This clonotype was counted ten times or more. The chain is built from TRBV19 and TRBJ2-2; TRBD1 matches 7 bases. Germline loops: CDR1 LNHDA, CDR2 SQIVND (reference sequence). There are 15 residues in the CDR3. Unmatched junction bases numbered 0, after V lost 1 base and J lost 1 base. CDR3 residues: CASSIGDRNTGELFF. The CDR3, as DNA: TGTGCCAGTAGTATAGGGGACAGGAACACCGGGGAGCTGTTTTTT.

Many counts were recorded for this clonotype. Here the CDR3 DNA reads TGCAGTGTCAGAGGGGACAATAAATACAATGAGCAGTTCTTC. Translation gives CSVRGDNKYNEQFF. V is TRBV20-1 and J is TRBJ2-1, with D possibly TRBD1 on 6 matching bases. The CDR3 covers 14 residues. Germline-derived CDR1 and CDR2 are DFQATT and SNEGSKA (reference sequence). V lost 7 bases and J lost 4, with 17 bases in between.

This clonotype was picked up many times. CDR3 amino acids: CTYKGGTEAFF. In DNA form, the CDR3 reads TGCACCTACAAGGGCGGCACTGAAGCTTTCTTT. The chain carries TRBV20-1 and TRBJ1-1; D not certain. The CDR3 runs to 11 residues. CDR1 DFQATT and CDR2 SNEGSKA come from the germline V gene (reference sequence).

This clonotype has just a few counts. This CDR3 is CAISGLAGGDTQYF. The CDR3 DNA follows: TGTGCCATCAGTGGACTAGCGGGAGGGGATACGCAGTATTTT. This sequence joins TRBV10-3 and TRBJ2-3; TRBD2 agrees at 14 bases. The length of the CDR3 is 14 residues. From germline, CDR1 is ENHRY and CDR2 SYGVKD. Trimming cost V 4 bases and J 6 bases; bases outside gene matches: 0.

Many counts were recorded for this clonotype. This CDR3 is CASSAGPPSAQYF. The CDR3 nucleotides are TGTGCCAGCAGTGCGGGCCCACCAAGCGCGCAGTATTTT. The chain uses TRBV6-4 and TRBJ2-3; D not resolved. CDR3 length: 13 residues. Germline loops: CDR1 MRHNA, CDR2 SNTAGT. The ends were cut back, 4 bases at V and 10 bases at J, with 15 bases in the middle.

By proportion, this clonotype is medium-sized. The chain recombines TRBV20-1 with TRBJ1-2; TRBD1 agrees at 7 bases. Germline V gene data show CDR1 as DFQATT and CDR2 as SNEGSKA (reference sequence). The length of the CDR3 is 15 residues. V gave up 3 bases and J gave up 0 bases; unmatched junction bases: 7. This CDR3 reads CSARRGQVANYGYTF. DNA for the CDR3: TGCAGTGCTAGGCGAGGACAGGTAGCTAACTATGGCTACACCTTC.

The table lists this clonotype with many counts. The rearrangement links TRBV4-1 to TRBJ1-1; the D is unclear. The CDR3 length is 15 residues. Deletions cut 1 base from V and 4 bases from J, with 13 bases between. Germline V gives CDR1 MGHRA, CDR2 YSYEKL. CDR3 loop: CASSQVEGGSTEAFF. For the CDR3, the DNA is TGCGCCAGCAGCCAAGTCGAGGGCGGTTCCACTGAAGCTTTCTTT.

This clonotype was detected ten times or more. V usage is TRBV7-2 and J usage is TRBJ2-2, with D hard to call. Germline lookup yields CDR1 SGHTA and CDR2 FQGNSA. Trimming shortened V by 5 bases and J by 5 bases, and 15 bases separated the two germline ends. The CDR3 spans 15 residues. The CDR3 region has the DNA TGTGCCAGCAGCCCACCCCCCGCTAGGACCGGGGAGCTGTTTTTT. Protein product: CASSPPPARTGELFF.

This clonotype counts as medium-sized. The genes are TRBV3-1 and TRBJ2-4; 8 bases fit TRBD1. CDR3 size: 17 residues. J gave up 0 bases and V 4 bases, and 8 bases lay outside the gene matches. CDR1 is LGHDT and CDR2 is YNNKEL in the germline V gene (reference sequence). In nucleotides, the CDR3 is TGTGCCAGCAGCCTACAGGACAGGGCGGGAGCCAAAAACATTCAGTACTTC. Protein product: CASSLQDRAGAKNIQYF.

CDR3 loop: CASRASGYNEQFF. Here the CDR3 DNA reads TGTGCCAGCAGGGCTAGCGGCTACAATGAGCAGTTCTTC. V gene TRBV6-5 combines with J gene TRBJ2-1, with 7 positions matching TRBD2. Germline assignment: CDR1 MNHEY and CDR2 SVGAGI. The CDR3 runs 13 residues. V shed 6 bases and J 3 bases; nucleotides not matched to a gene: 2.

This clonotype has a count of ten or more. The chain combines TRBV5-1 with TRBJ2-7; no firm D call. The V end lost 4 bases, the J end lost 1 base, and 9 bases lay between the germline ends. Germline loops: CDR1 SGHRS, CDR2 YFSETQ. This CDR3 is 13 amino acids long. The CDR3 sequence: CASSVDGSYEQYF. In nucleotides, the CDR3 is TGCGCCAGCAGCGTTGACGGGTCCTACGAGCAGTACTTC.

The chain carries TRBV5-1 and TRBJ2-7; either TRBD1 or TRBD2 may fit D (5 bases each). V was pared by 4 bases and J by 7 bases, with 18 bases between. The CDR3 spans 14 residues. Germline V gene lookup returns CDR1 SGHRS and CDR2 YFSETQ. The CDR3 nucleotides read TGCGCCAGCAGCCCAGGACACTTAACGGGGGAGCAGTACTTC. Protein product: CASSPGHLTGEQYF.